This entry describes one TCR beta chain. Antigen unknown. Per germline, CDR1 SNHLY and CDR2 FYNNEI. The CDR3 loop spans 18 amino acids. The V gene end was trimmed by 5 bases and the J gene end by 0 bases; junction bases not matched to a gene: 13. This sample is drawn from a study of OX40 agonist ivuxolimab in advanced cancers. Study context: Clinicians treated patients with ivuxolimab, an agonistic anti-OX40 (CD134) antibody. Earlier anti-PD-1, anti-PD-L1 or anti-CTLA-4 therapy was permitted; roughly 42% had received some.

Autoimmune disease history or systemic immunosuppression led to patients being barred. Study conclusions and caveats: In CD8+ T cells, expanded clones were on average more numerous than in CD4+.

Libraries were prepared by immunoSEQ multiplex PCR; TCRdb keeps only in-frame clonotypes and omits some of them. Of 25,000 to 35,000 clones in the sample, around three quarters were seen once. This specimen was CD4+ or CD8+ T cells sorted from blood, taken in a trial of the OX40 agonist ivuxolimab. The chain links TRBV2 to TRBJ2-4, with 7 bases that match TRBD2. This TCR was sampled from an adult with an advanced solid tumor such as melanoma, head and neck, liver or kidney cancer. This CDR3 is CASSIQMGGREAKNIQYF. In nucleotides, the CDR3 is TGTGCCAGCAGTATCCAAATGGGGGGGAGGGAAGCCAAAAACATTCAGTACTTC.